This TCR beta chain was sequenced during a study of control samples from healthy donors and cancer patients. Method: immunoSEQ multiplex PCR; TCRdb's copy keeps in-frame clones and lacks some. The sample lists fewer than 120,000 clones, roughly 88% occurring once. This CDR3 spans 17 amino acids. V lost 4 bases and J 1 base, leaving 19 bases between the germline ends. Germline V gene data show CDR1 as LGHDT and CDR2 as YNNKEL (reference sequence). This rearrangement joins TRBV3-1 (or the pseudogene TRBV3-2) to TRBJ2-5, with D possibly TRBD2 on 5 matching bases. The sequence was collected from a woman aged 60 to 75 with lung cancer. Sequences were obtained from PBMCs. CDR3 amino acids: CASSPRFSGDFQETQYF. Here the CDR3 DNA reads TGTGCCAGCAGCCCCCGATTCAGCGGAGATTTCCAAGAGACCCAGTACTTC.